The count of the clone carrying this T cell receptor (beta chain) is one. This record belongs to a study of blood T cell repertoires in COVID-19. Whole-study context: T cells, B-cell-depleted T cells, or PBMCs provided the cDNA or gDNA that served as material.

Generated by immunoSEQ multiplex PCR, the TCRdb table keeps only in-frame clones and is missing some. The data hold under 250,000 clones, with about 90% observed a single time. The receptor's source is a man aged 25-45 years with COVID-19, enrolled during active disease. The sequenced sample was peripheral blood.

The CDR3 reads CAISDLWGDPPASYSNQPQHF. CDR3 coding DNA: TGTGCCATCAGTGATCTCTGGGGGGACCCTCCTGCCTCTTATAGCAATCAGCCCCAGCATTTT. The V call is TRBV10-3, the J call TRBJ1-5, with TRBD1 as a possible D gene (5 bases). Germline V lookup: CDR1 ENHRY, CDR2 SYGVKD. With 3 bases removed from V and 0 bases from J, the gap between germline ends came to 27 bases. CDR3 length equals 21 residues.